Described below is a single T cell receptor beta chain sequence and its context. The source of the sample is a study of blood T cell repertoires in COVID-19. Looking at the study overall: The cDNA or gDNA used as material had been derived from T cells, B-cell-depleted T cells, or PBMCs.

TCRdb's copy holds only in-frame clones and misses some; the assay was immunoSEQ multiplex PCR. The sample lists about 98,000 clones; roughly 82% were seen once. V lost 3 bases to trimming and J lost 7 bases, with 13 bases between them. The germline CDR1 and CDR2 sequences are KGHSH and LQKENI. The CDR3 has 15 amino acids. The V and J genes are TRBV18 and TRBJ1-6; D perhaps matches TRBD1 (5 bases). The sample comprised peripheral blood. This TCR was sampled from a man older than 75 with acute or convalescent COVID-19. CDR3: CASSPRGRGNSPLHF. CDR3 nucleotides: TGTGCCAGCTCACCGAGGGGACGGGGGAATTCACCCCTCCACTTT. Full variable domain (outside the CDR3, taken from reference TRBV18 and TRBJ1-6): NAGVMQNPRHLVRRRGQEARLRCSPMKGHSHVYWYRQLPEEGLKFMVYLQKENIIDESGMPKERFSAEFPKEGPSILRIQQVVRGDSAAYFCASSPRGRGNSPLHFGNGTRLTVT.